These T cell receptor beta chains were read from a single sample in a study of blood T cell repertoires in COVID-19. Assay used: immunoSEQ multiplex PCR; TCRdb lists only in-frame clones, some missing. Of a few hundred thousand clones listed, around 83% are singletons. The sample comprised peripheral blood. The receptors here all came from a woman aged 40 to 50 who had recovered from COVID-19. CDR3s include the opening cysteine and the closing phenylalanine or tryptophan. The order of the fields is D gene, clone size, V gene, J gene, CDR3 DNA, CDR3 protein. D genes are given only for firm matches. Clone size, where shown, is once, few, many, or a class for clones that have expanded.

D gene: .; clone size: .; V gene: TRBV10-3; J gene: TRBJ2-3; CDR3 DNA: TGTGCCATCAGTGACGGTCGGGGGGCCGCAGATACGCAGTATTTT; CDR3 protein: CAISDGRGAADTQYF
D gene: TRBD1; clone size: .; V gene: TRBV3-1/TRBV3-2; J gene: TRBJ1-1; CDR3 DNA: TGTGCCAGCAGCTCAGACAGGGCTGCTTTCTTT; CDR3 protein: CASSSDRAAFF
D gene: TRBD2; clone size: .; V gene: TRBV28; J gene: TRBJ2-3; CDR3 DNA: TGTGCCAGCATGGGACTAGCGGGACAACTCTGGGATACGCAGTATTTT; CDR3 protein: CASMGLAGQLWDTQYF
D gene: .; clone size: .; V gene: TRBV11-3; J gene: TRBJ1-2; CDR3 DNA: TGTGCCAGCAGCTTAGCTAACTTCTATGGCTACACCTTC; CDR3 protein: CASSLANFYGYTF
D gene: .; clone size: once; V gene: TRBV11-2; J gene: TRBJ1-4; CDR3 DNA: TGTGCCAGCAGCCCACTCGGCGGTACAACTAATGAAAAACTGTTTTTT; CDR3 protein: CASSPLGGTTNEKLFF
D gene: TRBD1; clone size: .; V gene: TRBV9; J gene: TRBJ1-1; CDR3 DNA: TGTGCCAGCAGCGCCACAGGGGAGCCCATGAACACTGAAGCTTTCTTT; CDR3 protein: CASSATGEPMNTEAFF
D gene: .; clone size: once; V gene: TRBV7-2; J gene: TRBJ1-2; CDR3 DNA: TGTGCCAGCAGCTTAGCCAGACAGTTGAGAGGCTACACCTTC; CDR3 protein: CASSLARQLRGYTF
D gene: TRBD2; clone size: .; V gene: TRBV6-2/TRBV6-3; J gene: TRBJ2-1; CDR3 DNA: TGTGCCAGCAGTTATCGGAATGAACTAGCGGGGGTCTACAATGAGCAGTTCTTC; CDR3 protein: CASSYRNELAGVYNEQFF
D gene: TRBD1; clone size: .; V gene: TRBV7-8; J gene: TRBJ1-6; CDR3 DNA: TGTGCCAGCGGACAGGGGGCTGGTGATTCACCCCTCCACTTT; CDR3 protein: CASGQGAGDSPLHF
D gene: TRBD1; clone size: .; V gene: TRBV30; J gene: TRBJ1-1; CDR3 DNA: TGTGCCTGGAGTCGACAGGGATGGAACACTGAAGCTTTCTTT; CDR3 protein: CAWSRQGWNTEAFF
D gene: TRBD1; clone size: .; V gene: TRBV9; J gene: TRBJ2-2; CDR3 DNA: TGTGCCAGCAGCGCGGGACAGGGCGCCGGGGAGCTGTTTTTT; CDR3 protein: CASSAGQGAGELFF
D gene: .; clone size: .; V gene: TRBV6-2/TRBV6-3; J gene: TRBJ1-6; CDR3 DNA: TGTGCCAGCAGTAGGTACAGGGCTCCCATGGATCCCCTCCACTTT; CDR3 protein: CASSRYRAPMDPLHF
D gene: TRBD1; clone size: .; V gene: TRBV7-6; J gene: TRBJ1-1; CDR3 DNA: TGTGCCAGCAGCCCAAGAACAGGGGGCTTAACTGAAGCTTTCTTT; CDR3 protein: CASSPRTGGLTEAFF
D gene: .; clone size: .; V gene: TRBV19; J gene: TRBJ1-6; CDR3 DNA: TGTGCCAGTAGTATTCAGGACACTCGGAATTCACCCCTCCACTTT; CDR3 protein: CASSIQDTRNSPLHF
D gene: .; clone size: .; V gene: TRBV27; J gene: TRBJ1-6; CDR3 DNA: TGTGCCAGCAGGTTACAGAATTCACCCCTCCACTTT; CDR3 protein: CASRLQNSPLHF
D gene: .; clone size: many; V gene: TRBV5-1; J gene: TRBJ2-5; CDR3 DNA: TGCGCCAGCAGCTTGGTGGCGGGTTTCGAGACCCAGTACTTC; CDR3 protein: CASSLVAGFETQYF
D gene: .; clone size: .; V gene: TRBV7-2; J gene: TRBJ1-1; CDR3 DNA: TGTGCCAGCAGCCTTAGTGAGGGAAGCACTGAAGCTTTCTTT; CDR3 protein: CASSLSEGSTEAFF
D gene: TRBD2; clone size: .; V gene: TRBV18; J gene: TRBJ2-2; CDR3 DNA: TGTGCCAGCTCACCGTCGGGGGGCACCGGGGAGCTGTTTTTT; CDR3 protein: CASSPSGGTGELFF
D gene: .; clone size: .; V gene: TRBV7-2; J gene: TRBJ2-5; CDR3 DNA: TGTGCCAGCAGCTTGCAACTCGGGCGGGGACAAGAGACCCAGTACTTC; CDR3 protein: CASSLQLGRGQETQYF
D gene: .; clone size: .; V gene: TRBV5-1; J gene: TRBJ2-2; CDR3 DNA: TGCGCCAGCAGTTTCGGGACATTGAACACCGGGGAGCTGTTTTTT; CDR3 protein: CASSFGTLNTGELFF
D gene: .; clone size: .; V gene: TRBV7-6; J gene: TRBJ1-5; CDR3 DNA: TGTGCCAGCAGCTTATCAATGTCTCAGCCCCAGCATTTT; CDR3 protein: CASSLSMSQPQHF
D gene: .; clone size: .; V gene: TRBV7-3; J gene: TRBJ2-2; CDR3 DNA: TGTGCCAGCAGCTTTTCGGCAGGACTCACCGGGGAGCTGTTTTTT; CDR3 protein: CASSFSAGLTGELFF
D gene: .; clone size: .; V gene: TRBV13; J gene: TRBJ1-2; CDR3 DNA: TGTGCCAGCAGACGCTCCACGGGTGGCTACACCTTC; CDR3 protein: CASRRSTGGYTF
D gene: .; clone size: .; V gene: TRBV29-1; J gene: TRBJ2-1; CDR3 DNA: TGCAGCGTTGAAGATAATGGAGGTGAGCAGTTCTTC; CDR3 protein: CSVEDNGGEQFF
D gene: .; clone size: .; V gene: TRBV7-2; J gene: TRBJ1-6; CDR3 DNA: TGTGCCAGCAGCTTTAATGCCTATAATTCACCCCTCCACTTT; CDR3 protein: CASSFNAYNSPLHF
D gene: .; clone size: .; V gene: TRBV7-9; J gene: TRBJ2-1; CDR3 DNA: TGTGCCAGCAGCACTACCGCAGCCTCCTTTTACAATGAGCAGTTCTTC; CDR3 protein: CASSTTAASFYNEQFF
D gene: TRBD1; clone size: .; V gene: TRBV2; J gene: TRBJ1-1; CDR3 DNA: TGTGCCAGCAGTGGCAGCCGACAGGGGGCTGAAGCTTTCTTT; CDR3 protein: CASSGSRQGAEAFF
D gene: .; clone size: .; V gene: TRBV12-3/TRBV12-4; J gene: TRBJ1-1; CDR3 DNA: TGTGCCAGCAGCCCATTTAAGCACACTGAAGCTTTCTTT; CDR3 protein: CASSPFKHTEAFF
D gene: .; clone size: .; V gene: TRBV2; J gene: TRBJ2-5; CDR3 DNA: TGTGCCAGCAGTGACAGGGTTTTGGGTCGAAAAGAGACCCAGTACTTC; CDR3 protein: CASSDRVLGRKETQYF
D gene: .; clone size: .; V gene: TRBV30; J gene: TRBJ1-6; CDR3 DNA: TGTGCCTGGAGGGGGCGGGAGGATTCACCCCTCCACTTT; CDR3 protein: CAWRGREDSPLHF
D gene: TRBD2; clone size: .; V gene: TRBV18; J gene: TRBJ2-3; CDR3 DNA: TGTGCCAGCTCGACGAAGCGGGGGTCCGGCACAGATACGCAGTATTTT; CDR3 protein: CASSTKRGSGTDTQYF
D gene: .; clone size: once; V gene: TRBV12-3/TRBV12-4; J gene: TRBJ2-2; CDR3 DNA: TGTGCCAGCAGAACGACAGGAACCGGGGAGCTGTTTTTT; CDR3 protein: CASRTTGTGELFF
D gene: .; clone size: once; V gene: TRBV29-1; J gene: TRBJ1-5; CDR3 DNA: TGCAGCGTTGAAGAGGGTTTCGGGCAGCCCCAGCATTTT; CDR3 protein: CSVEEGFGQPQHF
D gene: TRBD1; clone size: .; V gene: TRBV3-1/TRBV3-2; J gene: TRBJ2-5; CDR3 DNA: TGTGCCAGCGCAAAGGACAGGGTGGGGGAGACCCAGTACTTC; CDR3 protein: CASAKDRVGETQYF
D gene: .; clone size: .; V gene: TRBV6-1; J gene: TRBJ1-3; CDR3 DNA: TGTGCCAGCAGTGAAGCGACTATTAGGTCGGTGCCTGGAAACACCATATATTTT; CDR3 protein: CASSEATIRSVPGNTIYF
D gene: .; clone size: .; V gene: TRBV12-3/TRBV12-4; J gene: TRBJ1-1; CDR3 DNA: TGTGCCAGCAGCCGTCGAGCTCTAGAAGCTTTCTTT; CDR3 protein: CASSRRALEAFF
D gene: .; clone size: once; V gene: TRBV6-2/TRBV6-3; J gene: TRBJ2-7; CDR3 DNA: TGTGCCAGCAGTTACCGCGACCCGGGACTGGGAATATGGGAGCAGTACTTC; CDR3 protein: CASSYRDPGLGIWEQYF
D gene: .; clone size: .; V gene: TRBV19; J gene: TRBJ2-3; CDR3 DNA: TGTGCCAGTAGTGCAGGGGTAATAGATACGCAGTATTTT; CDR3 protein: CASSAGVIDTQYF
D gene: TRBD1; clone size: .; V gene: TRBV11-2; J gene: TRBJ1-4; CDR3 DNA: TGTGCCAGCACCGGACAGGGGTTGTCAACTAATGAAAAACTGTTTTTT; CDR3 protein: CASTGQGLSTNEKLFF
D gene: TRBD1; clone size: .; V gene: TRBV5-1; J gene: TRBJ2-3; CDR3 DNA: TGCGCCAGCAGCCTGTCGGGACAGAGCACAGATACGCAGTATTTT; CDR3 protein: CASSLSGQSTDTQYF
D gene: TRBD1; clone size: .; V gene: TRBV29-1; J gene: TRBJ1-2; CDR3 DNA: TGCAGCGTTGACACAGGGGCTAACTATGGCTACACCTTC; CDR3 protein: CSVDTGANYGYTF
D gene: .; clone size: .; V gene: TRBV7-2; J gene: TRBJ2-2; CDR3 DNA: TGTGCCAGCAGCCGGGACACCGGGGAGCTGTTTTTT; CDR3 protein: CASSRDTGELFF
D gene: TRBD2; clone size: once; V gene: TRBV19; J gene: TRBJ2-3; CDR3 DNA: TGTGCCAGTAGCCTCGGACTAGCTGGAGATACGCAGTATTTT; CDR3 protein: CASSLGLAGDTQYF
D gene: TRBD1; clone size: .; V gene: TRBV7-9; J gene: TRBJ2-1; CDR3 DNA: TGTGCCAGCAGCCCCAGGACAGGCTTTTACAATGAGCAGTTCTTC; CDR3 protein: CASSPRTGFYNEQFF
D gene: .; clone size: once; V gene: TRBV12-3/TRBV12-4; J gene: TRBJ1-2; CDR3 DNA: TGTGCCAGCAGTTTTAGTTCGGGTGGCTACACCTTC; CDR3 protein: CASSFSSGGYTF
D gene: TRBD1; clone size: few; V gene: TRBV3-1/TRBV3-2; J gene: TRBJ1-1; CDR3 DNA: TGTGCCAGCAGCCAAGGGACAGGGTCCGCTGAAGCTTTCTTT; CDR3 protein: CASSQGTGSAEAFF
D gene: TRBD1; clone size: .; V gene: TRBV11-2; J gene: TRBJ1-1; CDR3 DNA: TGTGCCAGCAGCTCTCATCAGGGGGTCACTGAAGCTTTCTTT; CDR3 protein: CASSSHQGVTEAFF
D gene: TRBD1; clone size: .; V gene: TRBV7-7; J gene: TRBJ2-3; CDR3 DNA: TGTGCTAGCAGCTTAGGGACAGGGACAGATACGCAGTATTTT; CDR3 protein: CASSLGTGTDTQYF
D gene: TRBD1; clone size: once; V gene: TRBV27; J gene: TRBJ2-7; CDR3 DNA: TGTGCCAGCAGTCCGGACAGGGGAAGCGAGCAGTACTTC; CDR3 protein: CASSPDRGSEQYF
D gene: TRBD1; clone size: .; V gene: TRBV19; J gene: TRBJ1-3; CDR3 DNA: TGTGCCAGTAGCATAACAGGGGTAACTGGAAACACCATATATTTT; CDR3 protein: CASSITGVTGNTIYF
D gene: TRBD1; clone size: .; V gene: TRBV2; J gene: TRBJ2-1; CDR3 DNA: TGTGCCAGCAGAGGACAGGGGGGGGGATCTTACAATGAGCAGTTCTTC; CDR3 protein: CASRGQGGGSYNEQFF
D gene: .; clone size: .; V gene: TRBV7-6; J gene: TRBJ2-3; CDR3 DNA: TGTGCCAGCAGCAAAAGGGGGGGTTGGGATGTAGATACGCAGTATTTT; CDR3 protein: CASSKRGGWDVDTQYF
D gene: .; clone size: .; V gene: TRBV6-2/TRBV6-3; J gene: TRBJ2-7; CDR3 DNA: TGTGCCAGCAGTTACTGGCAGGTCTTACTCTACGAGCAGTACTTC; CDR3 protein: CASSYWQVLLYEQYF
D gene: .; clone size: .; V gene: TRBV24-1; J gene: TRBJ2-1; CDR3 DNA: TGTGCCACCAGGTACCGGGACAAGCAGTTCTTC; CDR3 protein: CATRYRDKQFF